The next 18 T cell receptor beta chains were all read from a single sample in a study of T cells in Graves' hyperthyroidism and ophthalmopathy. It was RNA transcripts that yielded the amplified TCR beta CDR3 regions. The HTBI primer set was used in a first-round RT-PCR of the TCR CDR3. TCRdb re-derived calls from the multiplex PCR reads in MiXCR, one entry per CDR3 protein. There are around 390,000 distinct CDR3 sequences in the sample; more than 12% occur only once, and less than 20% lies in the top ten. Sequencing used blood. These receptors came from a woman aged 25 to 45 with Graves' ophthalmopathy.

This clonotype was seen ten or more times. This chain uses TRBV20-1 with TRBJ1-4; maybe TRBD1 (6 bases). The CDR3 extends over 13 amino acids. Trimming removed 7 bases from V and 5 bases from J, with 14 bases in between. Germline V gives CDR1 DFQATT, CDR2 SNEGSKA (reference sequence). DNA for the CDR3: TGCAGTGGCGACGGGGGCCGGAATGAAAAACTGTTTTTT. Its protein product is CSGDGGRNEKLFF.

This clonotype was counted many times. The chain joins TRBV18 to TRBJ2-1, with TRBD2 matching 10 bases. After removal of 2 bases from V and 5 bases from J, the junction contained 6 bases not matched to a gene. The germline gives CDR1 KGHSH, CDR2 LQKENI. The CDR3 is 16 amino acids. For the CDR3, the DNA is TGTGCCAGCTCACCATATACTAGCGGGGAAAACAATGAGCAGTTCTTC. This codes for CASSPYTSGENNEQFF.

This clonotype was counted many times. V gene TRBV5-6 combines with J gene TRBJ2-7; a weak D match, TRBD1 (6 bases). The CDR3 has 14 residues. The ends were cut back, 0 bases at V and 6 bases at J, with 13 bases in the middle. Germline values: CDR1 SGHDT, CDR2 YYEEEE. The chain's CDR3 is CASSLGTVAGEQYF. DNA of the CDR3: TGTGCCAGCAGCTTGGGGACAGTCGCTGGCGAGCAGTACTTC.

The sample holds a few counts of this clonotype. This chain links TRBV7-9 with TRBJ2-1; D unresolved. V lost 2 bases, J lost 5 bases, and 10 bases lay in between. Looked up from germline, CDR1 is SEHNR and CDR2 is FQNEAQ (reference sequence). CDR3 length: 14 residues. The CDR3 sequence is CASSLIATDNEQFF. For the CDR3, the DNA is TGTGCCAGCAGCTTAATAGCTACCGACAATGAGCAGTTCTTC. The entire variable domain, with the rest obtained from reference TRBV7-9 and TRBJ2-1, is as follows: DTGVSQNPRHKITKRGQNVTFRCDPISEHNRLYWYRQTLGQGPEFLTYFQNEAQLEKSRLLSDRFSAERPKGSFSTLEIQRTEQGDSAMYLCASSLIATDNEQFFGPGTRLTVL.

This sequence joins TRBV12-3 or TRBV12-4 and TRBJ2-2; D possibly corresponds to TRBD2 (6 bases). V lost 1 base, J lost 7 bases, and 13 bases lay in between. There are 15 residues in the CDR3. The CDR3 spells CASSLDGGWSGELFF. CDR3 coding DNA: TGTGCCAGCAGTTTAGATGGGGGGTGGAGCGGGGAGCTGTTTTTT.

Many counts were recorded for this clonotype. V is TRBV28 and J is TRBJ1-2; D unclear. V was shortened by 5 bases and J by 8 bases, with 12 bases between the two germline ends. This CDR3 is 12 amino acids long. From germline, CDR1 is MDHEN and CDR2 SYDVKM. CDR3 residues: CASSEGPGGYTF. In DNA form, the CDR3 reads TGTGCCAGCAGTGAGGGTCCGGGGGGCTACACCTTC.

The CDR3 bases are TGTGCCAGCAGTTACGCAGCGGGGGCCATCGGGAACGGGGAGCTGTTTTTT. It specifies CASSYAAGAIGNGELFF. The chain employs TRBV6-5 and TRBJ2-2; 8 nucleotides line up with TRBD2. The germline V gene has CDR1 MNHEY and CDR2 SVGAGI. The CDR3 extends over 17 amino acids. J gave up 7 bases and V 2 bases, and 12 bases lay outside the gene matches.

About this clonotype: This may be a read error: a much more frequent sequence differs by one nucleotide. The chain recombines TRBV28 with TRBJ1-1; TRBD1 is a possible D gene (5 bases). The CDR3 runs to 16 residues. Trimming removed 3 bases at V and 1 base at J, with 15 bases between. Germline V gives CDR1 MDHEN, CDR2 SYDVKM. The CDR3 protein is CASSFVVGEENTEAFF. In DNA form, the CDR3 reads TGTGCCAGCAGTTTCGTGGTGGGGGAGGAGAACACTGAAGCTTTCTTT.

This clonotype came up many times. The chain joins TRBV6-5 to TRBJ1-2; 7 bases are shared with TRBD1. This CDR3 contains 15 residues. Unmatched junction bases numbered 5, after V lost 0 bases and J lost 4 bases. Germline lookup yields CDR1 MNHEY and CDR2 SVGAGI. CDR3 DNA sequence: TGTGCCAGCAGTTACTCCCCGGACAGGTTCTATGGCTACACCTTC. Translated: CASSYSPDRFYGYTF.

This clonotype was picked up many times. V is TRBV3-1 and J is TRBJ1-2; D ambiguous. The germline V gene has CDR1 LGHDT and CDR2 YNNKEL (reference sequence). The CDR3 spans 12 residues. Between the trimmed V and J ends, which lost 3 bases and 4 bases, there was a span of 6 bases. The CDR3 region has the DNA TGTGCCAGCAGCCAGGGTGGCTATGGCTACACCTTC. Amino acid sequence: CASSQGGYGYTF.

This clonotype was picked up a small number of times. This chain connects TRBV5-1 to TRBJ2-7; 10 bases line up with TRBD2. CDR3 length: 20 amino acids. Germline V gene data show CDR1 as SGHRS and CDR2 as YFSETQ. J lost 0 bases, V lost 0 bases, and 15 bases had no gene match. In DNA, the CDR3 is TGCGCCAGCAGCTTGGGCCCGGGGCCCTCTAGCGGGGGAAACTCCTACGAGCAGTACTTC. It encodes CASSLGPGPSSGGNSYEQYF.

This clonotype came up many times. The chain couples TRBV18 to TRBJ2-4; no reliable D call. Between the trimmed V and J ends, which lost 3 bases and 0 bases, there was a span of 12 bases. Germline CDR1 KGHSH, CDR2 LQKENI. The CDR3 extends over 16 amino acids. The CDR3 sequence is CASSPPPDGAKNIQYF. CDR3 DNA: TGTGCCAGCTCACCCCCGCCCGACGGAGCCAAAAACATTCAGTACTTC.

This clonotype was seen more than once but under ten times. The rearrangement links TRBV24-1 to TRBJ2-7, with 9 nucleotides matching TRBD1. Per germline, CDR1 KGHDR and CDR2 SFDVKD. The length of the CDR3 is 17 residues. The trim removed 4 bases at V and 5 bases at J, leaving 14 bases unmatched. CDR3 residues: CATSDPTSGTGNDEQYF. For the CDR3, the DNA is TGTGCCACCAGTGACCCCACTTCCGGGACAGGGAACGACGAGCAGTACTTC.

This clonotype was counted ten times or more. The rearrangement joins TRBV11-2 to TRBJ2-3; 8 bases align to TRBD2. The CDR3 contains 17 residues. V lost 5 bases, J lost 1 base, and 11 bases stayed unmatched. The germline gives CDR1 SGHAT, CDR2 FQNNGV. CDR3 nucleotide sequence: TGTGCCAGCAGCCGAAACGTCGCGGGGGGACGCACAGATACGCAGTATTTT. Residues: CASSRNVAGGRTDTQYF.

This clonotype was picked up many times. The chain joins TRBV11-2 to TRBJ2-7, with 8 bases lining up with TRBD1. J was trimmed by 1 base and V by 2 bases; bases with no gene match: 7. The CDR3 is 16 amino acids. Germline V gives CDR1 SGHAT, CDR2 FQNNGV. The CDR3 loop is CASSLKFRGLSYEQYF. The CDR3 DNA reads TGTGCCAGCAGCTTAAAGTTCAGGGGGCTTTCCTACGAGCAGTACTTC.

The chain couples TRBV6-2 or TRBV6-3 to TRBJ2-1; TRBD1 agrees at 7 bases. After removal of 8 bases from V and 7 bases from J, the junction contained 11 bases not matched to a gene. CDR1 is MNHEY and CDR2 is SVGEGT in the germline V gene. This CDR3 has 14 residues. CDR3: CASLTGQAGNEQFF. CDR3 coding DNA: TGTGCCAGCCTTACAGGACAGGCTGGGAATGAGCAGTTCTTC.

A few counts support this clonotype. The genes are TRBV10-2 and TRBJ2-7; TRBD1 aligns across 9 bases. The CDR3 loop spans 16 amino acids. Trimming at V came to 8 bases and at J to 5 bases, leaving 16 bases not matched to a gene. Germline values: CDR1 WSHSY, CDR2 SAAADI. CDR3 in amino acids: CASPESNRDREHEQYF. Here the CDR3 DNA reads TGCGCCAGCCCTGAATCAAACCGGGACAGGGAACACGAGCAGTACTTC.

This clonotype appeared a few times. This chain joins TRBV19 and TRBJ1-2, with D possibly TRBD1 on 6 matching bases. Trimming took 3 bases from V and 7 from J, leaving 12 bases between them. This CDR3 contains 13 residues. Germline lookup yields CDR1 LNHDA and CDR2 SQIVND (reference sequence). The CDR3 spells CASSITGARGYTF. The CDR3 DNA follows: TGTGCCAGTAGTATTACGGGGGCGCGTGGCTACACCTTC.